Sequencing of this TCR beta chain was carried out in a study of T cell repertoires in cytomegalovirus infection. Study-level information: Shared public TCR beta signatures pointed to both CMV infection and a matching HLA type.

There are many counts of this clonotype. Its antigen is unidentified. MiXCR, run by TCRdb on the reads, gives a single entry per CDR3 protein. The repertoire holds 300,000 to 400,000 distinct CDR3 sequences, with around 18% as singletons. The study, taken as a whole, reports: Within the response measured ex vivo, HLA-C-restricted CMV-specific TCR beta clonotypes were dominant. Cumulated frequencies of public TCR beta families served to identify carriers of CMV plus the relevant HLA.

The germline CDR1 and CDR2 sequences are SGHVS and FQNEAQ. V trimming: 5 bases; J trimming: 1 base; junction bases outside the gene matches: 8. This CDR3 region has 16 residues. The material sequenced was PBMCs. The receptor was derived from a human donor in good health (CMV status not recorded). Some clones in this sample may be carry-over from other donors' samples. The genes are TRBV7-8 and TRBJ1-1, with 9 bases matching TRBD1. As DNA, the CDR3 is TGTGCCAGCAGCCCAGTGGACAGGGGCTGGAACACTGAAGCTTTCTTT. It translates to CASSPVDRGWNTEAFF.